These 10 T cell receptor beta chains originate from one sample sequenced in a study of graft-versus-host responses after intestinal transplantation. Their antigens are not known. Profiled with immunoSEQ multiplex PCR; TCRdb holds only in-frame clones, not every one. The repertoire holds about 86,000 clones, with 88% as singletons. The sequenced sample was unstimulated CD4+ T cells sorted from spleen or lymph node cells, obtained before transplant. Every receptor here comes from a human donor who was the organ donor for an intestinal transplant.

The sample holds a few counts of this clone. The V call is TRBV27, the J call TRBJ1-1; TRBD1 matches at 11 bases. Trimming cost V 3 bases and J 4 bases; bases outside gene matches: 4. CDR1 is MNHEY, CDR2 SMNVEV, per germline (reference sequence). This CDR3 region has 15 residues. The CDR3 is CASSFRGTGGTEAFF. The CDR3 DNA is TGTGCCAGCAGTTTTCGGGGGACAGGGGGCACTGAAGCTTTCTTT.

Comments on this clone: The sample contains more than one DNA sequence encoding this CDR3. In DNA form, the CDR3 reads TGCAGTGCTAGACCAGCCTACGAGCAGTACTTC. Translated: CSARPAYEQYF. This chain joins TRBV20-1 and TRBJ2-7, with D unclear. Trimming left V 2 bases short and J 2 bases short, with 4 bases between. The length of the CDR3 is 11 residues. Germline lookup yields CDR1 DFQATT and CDR2 SNEGSKA (reference sequence).

The chain couples TRBV15 to TRBJ2-3; possibly TRBD1 for D (6 bases). The CDR3 runs to 15 residues. CDR1 LNHNV and CDR2 YYDKDF come from the germline V gene (reference sequence). The V and J ends lost 4 bases and 2 bases respectively, with 13 bases between them. CDR3 loop: CATSKGDGYTDTQYF. For the CDR3, the DNA is TGTGCCACCAGCAAGGGGGACGGGTACACAGATACGCAGTATTTT.

This chain joins TRBV29-1 and TRBJ2-1; 10 bases line up with TRBD1. The CDR3 loop spans 13 amino acids. V lost 4 bases and J lost 4; bases outside the gene matches: 1. The germline CDR1 and CDR2 sequences are SQVTM and ANQGSEA. The CDR3, as DNA: TGCAGCGTTGGACAGGGGGCGTACAATGAGCAGTTCTTC. It codes for CSVGQGAYNEQFF.

The gene calls are TRBV5-1 and TRBJ2-7; 12 nucleotides agree with TRBD2. There are 18 residues in the CDR3. Germline V lookup: CDR1 SGHRS, CDR2 YFSETQ. The J segment lost 2 bases and the V segment lost 0 bases, leaving 9 bases of the junction unmatched. The CDR3 spells CASSLDAPSGGVPYEQYF. CDR3 in DNA: TGCGCCAGCAGCTTGGATGCCCCTAGCGGGGGGGTCCCCTACGAGCAGTACTTC.

The chain couples TRBV2 to TRBJ1-1; no firm D call. Germline assignment: CDR1 SNHLY and CDR2 FYNNEI. The CDR3 extends over 14 amino acids. Trimming removed 6 bases from V and 7 bases from J, with 18 bases in between. CDR3 protein: CASRSPAGTGEAFF. In DNA, the CDR3 is TGTGCCAGCAGAAGCCCAGCGGGAACCGGTGAAGCTTTCTTT.

The gene calls are TRBV7-2 and TRBJ1-5; no reliable D call. Germline V lookup: CDR1 SGHTA, CDR2 FQGNSA. V was shortened by 4 bases and J by 5 bases, with 9 bases between the two germline ends. The CDR3 extends over 13 amino acids. The CDR3, as DNA: TGTGCCAGCAGCTCCCAGGTAGATCAGCCCCAGCATTTT. It encodes CASSSQVDQPQHF.

This clone was observed a single time. The rearrangement links TRBV7-2 to TRBJ1-4, with a weak D call TRBD1 (6 bases). Trimming took off 5 bases at V and 6 bases at J, with 19 bases between the two ends. In germline, CDR1 is SGHTA, CDR2 FQGNSA. The length of the CDR3 is 16 residues. The DNA of the CDR3 is TGTGCCAGCAGCCCCCGGACGGGGGGGCGACATGAAAAACTGTTTTTT. Protein product: CASSPRTGGRHEKLFF.

This chain connects TRBV6-4 to TRBJ1-5; D gene unclear. CDR3 size: 11 residues. V lost 6 bases and J lost 9, with 9 bases in between. From germline, CDR1 is MRHNA and CDR2 SNTAGT. The CDR3 is CASRTPGPQHF. For the CDR3, the DNA is TGTGCCAGCAGAACCCCGGGGCCCCAGCATTTT.

V gene TRBV5-6 combines with J gene TRBJ1-5; weak D call: TRBD1 (6 bases). Deletions cut 4 bases from V and 1 base from J, with 9 bases between. This CDR3 is built from 14 residues. Germline V gene lookup returns CDR1 SGHDT and CDR2 YYEEEE. The CDR3: CASSLTGSNQPQHF. In DNA form, the CDR3 reads TGTGCCAGCAGCCTTACAGGGAGCAATCAGCCCCAGCATTTT.